Below, 23 T cell receptor beta chains from the same sample are listed, as sequenced in a study of tumor and adjacent non-tumor tissue in lung cancer. The library came from three nested PCR rounds adapted from ARM-PCR protocols. MiXCR, applied by TCRdb to the multiplex PCR reads, yields one record per CDR3 protein. Seen here are more than 85,000 distinct CDR3 sequences, about 66% observed once, and the top ten hold approximately 15%. RNA was extracted from bulk tissue without any cell sorting. What was sequenced was lung tumor tissue. Receptor source: a man between 65 and 85 years old with non-small cell lung cancer.

Details on this clonotype: As the CDR3 is not closed by the conserved phenylalanine or tryptophan, this likely results from a read error. This sequence joins TRBV20-1 and TRBJ2-1; 8 bases agree with TRBD1. Per germline, CDR1 DFQATT and CDR2 SNEGSKA (reference sequence). Trimming at V came to 0 bases and at J to 9 bases, leaving 10 bases not matched to a gene. The CDR3 runs 15 residues. The DNA of the CDR3 is TGCAGTGCTAGAGACCGGGACAAGGGGACAGGTGAGCAGTTCATC. It is translated as CSARDRDKGTGEQFI.

This clonotype was picked up many times. The chain joins TRBV7-8 to TRBJ2-5; unclear D gene. The CDR3 runs to 14 residues. The V and J ends lost 1 base and 5 bases respectively, with 11 bases between them. Germline V lookup: CDR1 SGHVS, CDR2 FQNEAQ. In DNA, the CDR3 is TGTGCCAGCAGCTTAGTGGGCCACGGGGAGACCCAGTACTTC. Residues: CASSLVGHGETQYF. The full variable domain, in which reference TRBV7-8 and TRBJ2-5 provide the parts outside the CDR3, is GAGVSQSPRYKVAKRGQDVALRCDPISGHVSLFWYQQALGQGPEFLTYFQNEAQLDKSGLPSDRFFAERPEGSVSTLKIQRTQQEDSAVYLCASSLVGHGETQYFGPGTRLLVL.

This clonotype occurred many times. The rearrangement joins TRBV5-1 to TRBJ1-2, with D possibly matching TRBD1 (6 bases). V lost 0 bases and J 8 bases, leaving 14 bases between the germline ends. Germline loops: CDR1 SGHRS, CDR2 YFSETQ. The CDR3 contains 14 residues. The CDR3 loop is CASSLELRGSGYTF. The DNA for the CDR3 is TGCGCCAGCAGCTTGGAGCTCAGGGGAAGCGGCTACACCTTC.

This clonotype was seen ten or more times. This chain links TRBV29-1 with TRBJ2-7; TRBD2 might be the D (6 bases). Germline V CDR1 and CDR2: SQVTM, ANQGSEA. This CDR3 contains 13 residues. Trimming left V 4 bases short and J 2 bases short, with 12 bases between. The CDR3 spells CSVVWAGTYEQYF. In nucleotides, the CDR3 is TGCAGCGTTGTGTGGGCGGGGACCTACGAGCAGTACTTC.

This clonotype was recorded many times. This chain links TRBV29-1 with TRBJ2-2, with D possibly being TRBD1 (7 bases). Trimming left V 1 base short and J 3 bases short, with 15 bases between. The CDR3 spans 16 residues. Per the germline V gene, CDR1 is SQVTM and CDR2 is ANQGSEA. In nucleotides, the CDR3 is TGCAGCGTTGAAGCTCGGCAGGGGGGCTACACCGGGGAGCTGTTTTTT. It codes for CSVEARQGGYTGELFF.

The chain links TRBV6-5 to TRBJ1-3; the D gene is possibly TRBD1 (5 bases). The CDR3 contains 16 residues. CDR1 is MNHEY and CDR2 is SVGAGI in the germline V gene. The V end lost 5 bases, the J end lost 4 bases, and 18 bases lay between the germline ends. In nucleotides, the CDR3 is TGTGCCAGCAGTGAGCGGGGGGTCCAATCCGGAAACACCATATATTTT. It specifies CASSERGVQSGNTIYF.

About this clonotype itself: The junction departs from the called germline gene at one end, perhaps through a read error. The V call is TRBV12-3 or TRBV12-4, the J call TRBJ2-1; TRBD2 is a possible D gene (6 bases). The CDR3 is made up of 15 amino acids. The DNA for the CDR3 is TGTGCCGGCAGCACGGGACTCAGCTCTTACAACGAGCAGTTCTTC. Translated: CAGSTGLSSYNEQFF.

This clonotype was observed a few times. At one boundary the junction diverges from the germline segment, which might be a read error. The chain couples TRBV6-5 to TRBJ2-2, with 11 bases aligning to TRBD1. The CDR3 length is 14 residues. Looked up from germline, CDR1 is MNHEY and CDR2 is SVGAGI. For the CDR3, the DNA is TGTGCTAGCAGTGGACAGGGGGCCGCCGGGGACCTGTTTTTT. Translated, it gives CASSGQGAAGDLFF.

On this clonotype itself: A read error may explain this, as a much larger clone is one base away. This chain joins TRBV6-2 or TRBV6-3 and TRBJ1-6; D may be TRBD1 (5 bases). The V and J ends lost 2 bases and 5 bases respectively, with 10 bases between them. The CDR3 runs to 15 residues. CDR1 is MNHEY, CDR2 SVGEGT, per germline. The CDR3 loop is CASSYRQRDNSPLHF. For the CDR3, the DNA is TGTGCCAGCAGTTACCGACAGAGGGATAATTCACCCCTCCACTTT.

Many counts were recorded for this clonotype. The CDR3 DNA reads TGTGCCAGCAGCTTAGAGGGACAGGGATCGTATGAGCAGTTCTTC. Protein product: CASSLEGQGSYEQFF. The chain recombines TRBV7-9 with TRBJ2-1; 9 bases align to TRBD1. This CDR3 has 15 amino acids. CDR1 and CDR2 from the germline V gene are SEHNR and FQNEAQ (reference sequence). Trimming removed 1 base from V and 8 bases from J; junction bases left unmatched: 6.

Regarding this clonotype: A single base separates this from a much larger clone, so it may be a read error. The chain recombines TRBV11-2 with TRBJ1-2; D might be TRBD1 (6 bases). This CDR3 is 14 amino acids long. CDR1 is SGHAT, CDR2 FQNNGV, per germline. The CDR3: CVSSLTTGSRGYTF. CDR3 nucleotide sequence: TGTGTCAGCAGCTTAACGACAGGCTCGAGAGGCTACACCTTC.

With respect to this clonotype: A clone one base away is much larger, so this may be a read error. J is TRBJ1-1 and V is TRBV12-3 or TRBV12-4; weak D call: TRBD1 (5 bases). The CDR3 covers 14 residues. Trimming removed 2 bases at V and 3 bases at J, with 10 bases between. Here the CDR3 reads CASSLRVGDTEAFF. The CDR3 DNA reads as TGTGCCAGCAGTTTAAGGGTAGGGGACACTGAAGCTTTCTTT.

With regard to this clonotype: A read error is likely, as this CDR3 ends without the conserved phenylalanine or tryptophan. The rearrangement uses TRBV25-1 and TRBJ2-7, with TRBD2 as a possible D gene (5 bases). Looked up from germline, CDR1 is MGHDK and CDR2 is SYGVNS. This CDR3 has 11 residues. Trimming shortened V by 7 bases and J by 9 bases, and 13 bases separated the two germline ends. This CDR3 reads CASTRGKGQYS. The CDR3 DNA follows: TGTGCCAGCACAAGAGGGAAAGGGCAGTACTCC.

This clonotype came up a few times. J is TRBJ2-5 and V is TRBV7-2, with TRBD1 matching over 9 bases. The length of the CDR3 is 13 residues. The germline V gene has CDR1 SGHTA and CDR2 FQGNSA. Trimming took 5 bases from V and 4 from J; bases not matched to a gene: 2. The CDR3: CASSKDRGETQYF. The CDR3 DNA follows: TGTGCCAGCAGCAAGGACAGGGGAGAGACCCAGTACTTC.

This clonotype has a count of ten or more. The rearrangement uses TRBV29-1 and TRBJ2-1; the match to TRBD2 covers 7 bases. Germline CDR1 SQVTM, CDR2 ANQGSEA. CDR3 length: 14 residues. Trimming took 5 bases from V and 4 from J; bases not matched to a gene: 8. The CDR3 nucleotides read TGCAGCGTTTCTACGGGAGGTCGGTACAATGAGCAGTTCTTC. Translated, it gives CSVSTGGRYNEQFF.

This clonotype was counted a few times. A single base separates this from a much larger clone, so it may be a read error. V usage is TRBV6-5 and J usage is TRBJ2-7, with D uncertain. Germline CDR1 reads MNHEY; CDR2 reads SVGAGI. V gave up 10 bases and J gave up 0 bases, with 19 bases separating them. This CDR3 is built from 15 residues. This CDR3 is CANSPQTTSSYEQYF. CDR3 DNA sequence: TGTGCCAACAGCCCCCAAACAACCAGCTCCTACGAGCAGTACTTC.

This clonotype was recorded many times. V gene TRBV4-1 combines with J gene TRBJ1-6; D remains unclear. Germline values: CDR1 MGHRA, CDR2 YSYEKL. Trimming cost V 0 bases and J 8 bases, with 11 bases left between them. There are 15 residues in the CDR3. DNA for the CDR3: TGCGCCAGCAGCCAAGATCAGTGGCCCGATTCACCCCTCCACTTT. Protein product: CASSQDQWPDSPLHF.

With regard to this clonotype: At one end, the junction sequence differs from germline, possibly due to a read error. The chain carries TRBV11-2 and TRBJ2-5, with TRBD1 as a possible D gene (5 bases). Germline values: CDR1 SGHAT, CDR2 FQNNGV. The CDR3 contains 14 residues. The CDR3 bases are TGTGCCGGCAGCGTGACATGGGGCGCGATCACCCAGTACTTC. Translation: CAGSVTWGAITQYF.

On this clonotype itself: Sequence at one end of the junction differs from germline and may be a read error. This chain joins TRBV30 and TRBJ2-7; D unresolved. The V gene's germline CDR1 is GTSNPN and CDR2 SVGIG (reference sequence). The CDR3 sequence is 11 residues long. CDR3 coding DNA: TGTGACTGGAGCGCCAGGTGCGAGCAGTACTTC. Encoded protein: CDWSARCEQYF.

A word on this clonotype: A much larger clone differs by one base, so this may be a read error. CDR3 loop: CASSSGSRYEQYF. Written as DNA, the CDR3 is TGTGCCAGCAGTTCAGGGTCTCGCTACGAGCAGTACTTC. This chain links TRBV12-3 or TRBV12-4 with TRBJ2-7; tentative D call: TRBD1 (5 bases). V was cut by 4 bases and J by 3 bases, with 10 bases left in between. The CDR3 is 13 amino acids.

In this sample, this clonotype turned up many times. This sequence joins TRBV6-1 and TRBJ2-7; TRBD1 agrees at 11 bases. The CDR3 has 15 residues. The ends lost 5 bases at V and 4 bases at J; junction bases unmatched: 7. From germline, CDR1 is MNHNS and CDR2 SASEGT. CDR3: CASSPGTGGRYEQYF. CDR3 DNA: TGTGCCAGCAGTCCCGGGACAGGGGGTCGGTACGAGCAGTACTTC.

On this clonotype: The junction and the germline gene differ at one end; a read error may be behind it. V gene TRBV11-2 combines with J gene TRBJ2-1; D is perhaps TRBD1 (6 bases). Looked up from germline, CDR1 is SGHAT and CDR2 is FQNNGV. The CDR3 loop spans 15 amino acids. The CDR3 reads CASRTWTASYNEQFF. The CDR3 coding sequence is TGTGCCAGCAGGACCTGGACAGCCTCTTACAATGAACAGTTCTTC.

This clonotype has only a few counts. Since the CDR3 does not end with the conserved phenylalanine or tryptophan, this likely comes from a read error. This sequence joins TRBV11-3 and TRBJ1-2; TRBD1 might be the D (5 bases). CDR3 size: 13 residues. CDR1 SGHNT and CDR2 YENEEA come from the germline V gene. Trimming left V 6 bases short and J 9 bases short, with 17 bases between. The CDR3 protein is CASSFSGGTSYTL. DNA for the CDR3: TGTGCCAGCAGTTTTAGCGGGGGTACGAGCTACACCCTC.